A single sample gave rise to the 32 T cell receptor beta chains below, sequenced in a study of blood T cell repertoires in COVID-19. The assay was immunoSEQ multiplex PCR, and TCRdb's table has in-frame clones only and misses some. The sample comprises under 40,000 clones, approximately 91% of which are singletons, and 25% rests with the top ten. The sample taken for sequencing was peripheral blood. All receptors come from a woman of 80 years or more with active or convalescent COVID-19.

The chain links TRBV5-4 to TRBJ2-3, with no clear D. Germline V CDR1 and CDR2: SGHNT, YYREEE (reference sequence). This CDR3 has 15 residues. The germline V and J ends were trimmed by 2 bases and 2 bases, with 12 bases remaining between them. The DNA for the CDR3 is TGTGCCAGCAGCTTAGAGGCAGTTTTCACAGATACGCAGTATTTT. The encoded protein is CASSLEAVFTDTQYF.

CDR3 nucleotide sequence: TGCGCCAGCATGAAAACCGGGACAGGGATAGATGAGCAGTTCTTC. This sequence encodes CASMKTGTGIDEQFF. The chain employs TRBV5-1 and TRBJ2-1, with 9 bases aligning to TRBD1. Trimming cost V 6 bases and J 8 bases; bases outside gene matches: 12. The CDR3 runs to 15 residues. From germline, CDR1 is SGHRS and CDR2 YFSETQ.

V usage is TRBV5-4 and J usage is TRBJ2-1, with D tentatively TRBD2 (5 bases). CDR1 SGHNT and CDR2 YYREEE come from the germline V gene (reference sequence). V gave up 4 bases and J gave up 6 bases, with 20 bases separating them. This CDR3 comprises 16 residues. In DNA, the CDR3 is TGTGCCAGCAGCCTGGAGATCGGAGTCGGAGGCAATGAGCAGTTCTTC. The encoded protein is CASSLEIGVGGNEQFF.

The CDR3 DNA follows: TGTGCCAGCAGCTTAGAGGCCCGGGACAGGAGGGGCAATCAGCCCCAGCATTTT. Translation gives CASSLEARDRRGNQPQHF. The chain couples TRBV7-4 to TRBJ1-5; 8 positions agree with TRBD1. The length of the CDR3 is 18 residues. The junction had 10 bases not matched to a gene; V was cut back by 1 base and J by 2 bases. CDR1 and CDR2 from the germline V gene are SGHVT and SQSDAQ. Combining the CDR3 with reference TRBV7-4 and TRBJ1-5 gives the whole variable domain GAGVSQSPRYKVAKRGRDVALRCDSISGHVTLYWYRQTLGQGSEVLTYSQSDAQRDKSGRPSGRFSAERPERSVSTLKIQRTEQGDSAVYLCASSLEARDRRGNQPQHFGDGTRLSIL.

The chain is built from TRBV3-1 (or the pseudogene TRBV3-2) and TRBJ1-3; perhaps TRBD1 as D (6 bases). The CDR3 covers 18 residues. The germline CDR1 and CDR2 sequences are LGHDT and YNNKEL (reference sequence). The V end lost 2 bases, the J end lost 2 bases, and 19 bases lay between the germline ends. In DNA, the CDR3 is TGTGCCAGCAGCCAACTTTTTGGCCGGGCAGGGGCTGGAAACACCATATATTTT. Its protein is CASSQLFGRAGAGNTIYF.

J is TRBJ2-3 and V is TRBV6-1; possible D gene TRBD2, 6 bases. Germline-derived CDR1 and CDR2 are MNHNS and SASEGT. The CDR3 has 14 residues. The V end was cut by 1 base, the J end by 1 base, with 6 bases between. The CDR3 region is CASSEVAGTDTQYF. The CDR3 DNA reads TGTGCCAGCAGTGAAGTAGCGGGCACAGATACGCAGTATTTT.

The J gene is TRBJ1-1, the V gene TRBV7-9; D not certain. This CDR3 is built from 13 residues. With 5 bases removed from V and 1 base from J, the gap between germline ends came to 8 bases. Germline V gene lookup returns CDR1 SEHNR and CDR2 FQNEAQ (reference sequence). CDR3 residues: CASSQNTNTEAFF. In DNA form, the CDR3 reads TGTGCCAGCAGCCAAAACACGAACACTGAAGCTTTCTTT.

The rearrangement links TRBV9 to TRBJ1-2, with 7 bases identical to TRBD1. This CDR3 spans 13 amino acids. V shed 0 bases, J shed 7 bases, and the junction held 3 bases outside the gene matches. Germline-derived CDR1 and CDR2 are SGDLS and YYNGEE. The CDR3 region has the DNA TGTGCCAGCAGCGTAGACCAGGGGGGTGGCTACACCTTC. Translated: CASSVDQGGGYTF.

The chain is built from TRBV7-2 and TRBJ2-7; D possibly corresponds to TRBD2 (7 bases). Germline CDR1 is SGHTA and CDR2 is FQGNSA. The CDR3 spans 14 residues. With 0 bases removed from V and 6 bases from J, the gap between germline ends came to 12 bases. The CDR3 loop reads CASSLAGGPAEQYF. CDR3 bases: TGTGCCAGCAGCTTAGCGGGGGGGCCGGCCGAGCAGTACTTC.

CDR3 amino acids: CASSRRTAGGSYNSPLHF. The CDR3 nucleotides read TGTGCCAGCAGTCGCCGGACTGCGGGGGGCTCCTATAATTCACCCCTCCACTTT. The rearrangement uses TRBV6-6 and TRBJ1-6; a weak D match, TRBD1 (5 bases). This CDR3 has 18 residues. Germline V gene data show CDR1 as MNHNY and CDR2 as SVGAGI (reference sequence). The V gene lost 5 bases and the J gene lost 0 bases, with 17 bases spanning the gap.

The chain recombines TRBV23-1 with TRBJ2-1; 7 nucleotides agree with TRBD1. TRBV23-1 is marked as an open reading frame, function uncertain. The CDR3 runs to 20 residues. The V gene end was trimmed by 3 bases and the J gene end by 4 bases; junction bases not matched to a gene: 21. The CDR3 region has the DNA TGCGCCAGCAGTCACCCGGAAGAATTCGACAGGGACACCATGTACAATGAGCAGTTCTTC. This gives the protein CASSHPEEFDRDTMYNEQFF.

The chain links TRBV6-5 to TRBJ2-3, with D perhaps matching TRBD2 (6 bases). This CDR3 has 14 amino acids. V was shortened by 8 bases and J by 2 bases, with 14 bases between the two germline ends. Germline V CDR1 and CDR2: MNHEY, SVGAGI. The CDR3 here is CASGNLASTDTQYF. As DNA, the CDR3 is TGTGCCAGCGGAAATCTAGCGTCCACAGATACGCAGTATTTT.

V usage is TRBV10-1 and J usage is TRBJ2-2; 10 nucleotides agree with TRBD1. CDR1 and CDR2 from the germline V gene are WNHNN and SYGVQD (reference sequence). The V segment lost 8 bases and the J segment 3 bases; nucleotides outside the gene matches: 6. There are 15 residues in the CDR3. The CDR3 DNA follows: TGCGCCAGCCACCCCGGGACAGGGGACACCGGGGAGCTGTTTTTT. Protein sequence: CASHPGTGDTGELFF.

The V and J genes are TRBV6-2 or TRBV6-3 and TRBJ2-7; D may be TRBD2 (6 bases). Trimming shortened V by 2 bases and J by 0 bases, and 17 bases separated the two germline ends. Per germline, CDR1 MNHEY and CDR2 SVGEGT. This CDR3 comprises 17 residues. In DNA form, the CDR3 reads TGTGCCAGCAGTTACAGGACTACACAAAGGAGCTCCTACGAGCAGTACTTC. This encodes CASSYRTTQRSSYEQYF.

This sequence joins TRBV29-1 and TRBJ2-7; no definite D call. In germline, CDR1 is SQVTM, CDR2 ANQGSEA. This CDR3 region has 10 residues. The V gene lost 4 bases and the J gene lost 9 bases, with 10 bases spanning the gap. The CDR3 DNA follows: TGCAGCGTTGTTCTCGAGCGGCAGTACTTC. This sequence encodes CSVVLERQYF.

This clone was seen only once. The rearrangement links TRBV3-1 (or the pseudogene TRBV3-2) to TRBJ2-2; 7 nucleotides line up with TRBD1. With 1 base clipped from V and 2 bases from J, the junction kept 10 bases outside the gene matches. This CDR3 contains 18 residues. CDR1 LGHDT and CDR2 YNNKEL come from the germline V gene (reference sequence). Here the CDR3 DNA reads TGTGCCAGCAGCCAAGCCCCCCCCGGGACAGCTAACACCGGGGAGCTGTTTTTT. Its translation: CASSQAPPGTANTGELFF.

V gene TRBV19 combines with J gene TRBJ1-5; the D gene is possibly TRBD1 (5 bases). CDR1 and CDR2 (germline): LNHDA, SQIVND (reference sequence). Deletions cut 5 bases from V and 7 bases from J, with 18 bases between. The CDR3 sequence is 15 residues long. CDR3 protein: CASSPGAYKGQPQHF. CDR3 nucleotide sequence: TGTGCCAGTAGTCCCGGTGCCTACAAGGGGCAGCCCCAGCATTTT.

The chain combines TRBV10-3 with TRBJ1-2; TRBD1 aligns across 12 bases. CDR1 and CDR2 (germline): ENHRY, SYGVKD. With V trimmed by 4 bases and J by 7 bases, 4 bases remained unmatched. The length of the CDR3 is 14 residues. The CDR3 DNA is TGTGCCATCAGTGTCGGGACAGGGGGCTCTGGCTACACCTTC. It codes for CAISVGTGGSGYTF.

V and J are TRBV30 and TRBJ2-7; the match to TRBD1 covers 9 bases. This CDR3 contains 15 residues. The V gene's germline CDR1 is GTSNPN and CDR2 SVGIG (reference sequence). J gave up 0 bases and V 6 bases, and 9 bases lay outside the gene matches. CDR3 coding DNA: TGTGCCTGTAAACGGCGGGACAGGGCCTCCTACGAGCAGTACTTC. This encodes CACKRRDRASYEQYF.

Points on this clone: This specimen includes other DNA sequences encoding the same CDR3. The chain combines TRBV18 with TRBJ1-1, with D possibly being TRBD1 (5 bases). V was cut by 6 bases and J by 0 bases, with 11 bases left in between. CDR3 length equals 14 residues. Per the germline V gene, CDR1 is KGHSH and CDR2 is LQKENI. The chain's CDR3 is CASSPDRMNTEAFF. CDR3 nucleotides: TGTGCCAGCTCCCCCGACAGAATGAACACTGAAGCTTTCTTT.

The gene calls are TRBV11-2 and TRBJ2-1, with 13 bases identical to TRBD2. CDR1 is SGHAT and CDR2 is FQNNGV in the germline V gene. The CDR3 has 15 amino acids. V dropped 5 bases and J dropped 5; count of bases not matched to a gene: 3. The CDR3 spells CASSRGLAGDNEQFF. The DNA for the CDR3 is TGTGCCAGCAGCAGAGGACTAGCGGGGGACAATGAGCAGTTCTTC.

CDR3 region: CASSYSAGGDDEQYF. In nucleotides, the CDR3 is TGTGCCAGCAGTTACTCAGCAGGGGGAGACGACGAGCAGTACTTC. V is TRBV6-6 and J is TRBJ2-7; 7 bases are shared with TRBD1. The CDR3 length is 15 residues. The junction had 7 bases not matched to a gene; V was cut back by 0 bases and J by 5 bases. Germline V gene sequence: CDR1 MNHNY, CDR2 SVGAGI (reference sequence).

This rearrangement joins TRBV29-1 to TRBJ2-5; 14 bases are a match to TRBD2. Germline CDR1 reads SQVTM; CDR2 reads ANQGSEA. This CDR3 region has 14 residues. V was pared by 7 bases and J by 4 bases, with 5 bases of the junction left unmatched. Here the CDR3 reads CSGTSGGRGETQYF. The CDR3 region has the DNA TGCAGCGGGACTAGCGGGGGGAGAGGAGAGACCCAGTACTTC.

The CDR3 DNA follows: TGTGCCAGCTCGGTGAGGCCGACCCGGGGAGAGGCTTTCTTT. It codes for CASSVRPTRGEAFF. The chain has TRBV28 and TRBJ1-1; D is unclear. Trimming pared 8 bases from V and 11 bases from J, leaving 24 bases between. The CDR3 is 14 residues long. Germline V gives CDR1 MDHEN, CDR2 SYDVKM.

This clone was recorded a few times. The chain uses TRBV10-3 and TRBJ2-3; 11 nucleotides agree with TRBD2. There are 16 residues in the CDR3. The V gene end was trimmed by 2 bases and the J gene end by 5 bases; junction bases not matched to a gene: 6. Germline lookup yields CDR1 ENHRY and CDR2 SYGVKD. The DNA of the CDR3 is TGTGCCATCAGTGAGGGGGTAGCGGGGGGGCAAGATACGCAGTATTTT. Its protein is CAISEGVAGGQDTQYF.

The chain recombines TRBV9 with TRBJ1-2; possible D gene TRBD1, 6 bases. CDR1 is SGDLS and CDR2 is YYNGEE in the germline V gene. V lost 0 bases and J 8 bases, leaving 14 bases between the germline ends. CDR3 length: 14 amino acids. CDR3 sequence: CASSVEWGREGYTF. The CDR3 DNA follows: TGTGCCAGCAGCGTAGAGTGGGGGCGGGAGGGCTACACCTTC.

This chain uses TRBV6-5 with TRBJ2-1; D is perhaps TRBD2 (7 bases). CDR1 and CDR2 (germline): MNHEY, SVGAGI. V lost 10 bases to trimming and J lost 7 bases, with 23 bases between them. The CDR3 is made up of 15 amino acids. The CDR3 nucleotides are TGTGCCATCAGCCGGGCCGGGGGGCGCTGGAATGAGCAGTTCTTC. Translation gives CAISRAGGRWNEQFF.

V and J are TRBV4-1 and TRBJ2-3; D ambiguous. CDR3 length equals 14 residues. V lost 5 bases to trimming and J lost 2 bases, with 11 bases between them. CDR1 and CDR2 from the germline V gene are MGHRA and YSYEKL. The DNA of the CDR3 is TGCGCCAGCAGCTTGCGCACCAACACAGATACGCAGTATTTT. It yields the protein CASSLRTNTDTQYF.

The CDR3 is CASSDTNYGYTF. CDR3 nucleotides: TGTGCCAGCAGCGACACAAACTATGGCTACACCTTC. V and J are TRBV28 and TRBJ1-2; no definite D call. Germline values: CDR1 MDHEN, CDR2 SYDVKM. Trimming left V 6 bases short and J 2 bases short, with 7 bases between. The CDR3 spans 12 residues.

The chain employs TRBV28 and TRBJ1-4, with TRBD1 matching over 7 bases. Looked up from germline, CDR1 is MDHEN and CDR2 is SYDVKM. J gave up 0 bases and V 3 bases, and 7 bases lay outside the gene matches. The CDR3 has 17 amino acids. In DNA form, the CDR3 reads TGTGCCAGCAGTTTGACAGGGCATCGGTCAACTAATGAAAAACTGTTTTTT. Translated: CASSLTGHRSTNEKLFF.

In this sample, this clone turned up a few times. The chain joins TRBV28 to TRBJ1-1; possible D gene TRBD1, 5 bases. The germline V gene has CDR1 MDHEN and CDR2 SYDVKM. This CDR3 has 12 amino acids. V lost 9 bases and J lost 1, with 9 bases in between. The CDR3, as DNA: TGTGCCAGTAAAGACAGGAACACTGAAGCTTTCTTT. Residues: CASKDRNTEAFF.

The V gene is TRBV24-1, the J gene TRBJ2-5, with TRBD2 matching over 9 bases. Germline V gene lookup returns CDR1 KGHDR and CDR2 SFDVKD. The CDR3 contains 15 residues. V lost 4 bases to trimming and J lost 1 base; unmatched junction nucleotides: 3. The CDR3 reads CATSDASGVQETQYF. CDR3 coding DNA: TGTGCCACCAGTGACGCTAGCGGGGTCCAAGAGACCCAGTACTTC.